A single sample is the source of the 28 T cell receptor beta chains below, sequenced in a study of blood T cell repertoires in COVID-19. Generated by immunoSEQ multiplex PCR, the TCRdb table keeps only in-frame clones and is missing some. The data contain some 120,000 clones, around 89% of them singletons. Sequenced: peripheral blood. These receptor sequences come from a human donor in a cohort sampled during active COVID-19.

V and J are TRBV5-6 and TRBJ1-2; D gene unclear. The V end was cut by 0 bases, the J end by 2 bases, with 11 bases between. The CDR3 runs 15 residues. Per germline, CDR1 SGHDT and CDR2 YYEEEE. CDR3 DNA: TGTGCCAGCAGCTTGGTCCGGGGAGCGAACTATGGCTACACCTTC. The encoded protein is CASSLVRGANYGYTF.

The V gene is TRBV4-1, the J gene TRBJ1-1, with D possibly matching TRBD1 (6 bases). The germline gives CDR1 MGHRA, CDR2 YSYEKL. Trimming pared 4 bases from V and 6 bases from J, leaving 15 bases between. There are 14 residues in the CDR3. CDR3 DNA sequence: TGCGCCAGCAGCCTGGGGGGGCCGGGGGCTGAAGCTTTCTTT. This gives the protein CASSLGGPGAEAFF.

This clone was seen a few times. J is TRBJ1-5 and V is TRBV18, with 8 bases identical to TRBD1. The CDR3 is 15 residues long. Germline V gene sequence: CDR1 KGHSH, CDR2 LQKENI. Trimming removed 3 bases from V and 3 bases from J; junction bases left unmatched: 4. The CDR3 spells CASSPGQGYNQPQHF. The CDR3, as DNA: TGTGCCAGCTCACCTGGACAGGGCTACAATCAGCCCCAGCATTTT.

In DNA form, the CDR3 reads TGTGCCAGCAGCCTAATCACAGATACGCAGTATTTT. The encoded protein is CASSLITDTQYF. V is TRBV3-1 (or the pseudogene TRBV3-2) and J is TRBJ2-3; unclear D gene. The CDR3 sequence is 12 residues long. The germline V gene encodes CDR1 LGHDT and CDR2 YNNKEL (reference sequence). V lost 4 bases to trimming and J lost 2 bases, with 4 bases between them.

The chain is built from TRBV6-4 and TRBJ2-1; 9 nucleotides match TRBD1. Germline lookup yields CDR1 MRHNA and CDR2 SNTAGT. The CDR3 spans 15 residues. V shed 6 bases and J 2 bases; nucleotides not matched to a gene: 5. CDR3 sequence: CASSETGGTYNEQFF. DNA of the CDR3: TGTGCCAGCAGCGAGACAGGGGGGACCTACAATGAGCAGTTCTTC.

A few counts support this clone. As DNA, the CDR3 is TGTGCCAGCAGTTTTTCCGTCTCCTACGAGCAGTACTTC. Translation: CASSFSVSYEQYF. The chain recombines TRBV28 with TRBJ2-7; no clear D. V was cut by 3 bases and J by 0 bases, with 6 bases left in between. The CDR3 runs to 13 residues. Per germline, CDR1 MDHEN and CDR2 SYDVKM.

This chain joins TRBV5-1 and TRBJ2-2; possibly TRBD1 for D (6 bases). This CDR3 spans 16 amino acids. CDR1 and CDR2 from the germline V gene are SGHRS and YFSETQ. V lost 1 base, J lost 6 bases, and 16 bases lay in between. Here the CDR3 reads CASSLSGQHVPGELFF. Here the CDR3 DNA reads TGCGCCAGCAGCTTGTCCGGACAGCATGTTCCCGGGGAGCTGTTTTTT.

The V gene is TRBV10-3, the J gene TRBJ1-1, with a weak D call TRBD1 (5 bases). The germline V gene has CDR1 ENHRY and CDR2 SYGVKD. V dropped 3 bases and J dropped 4 bases, with 12 bases sitting between them. The CDR3 covers 14 residues. CDR3 amino acids: CAISERGGGTEAFF. DNA for the CDR3: TGTGCCATCAGTGAAAGGGGAGGCGGCACTGAAGCTTTCTTT.

This clone was recorded many times. The J gene is TRBJ1-1, the V gene TRBV7-9, with D maybe TRBD1 (6 bases). V dropped 3 bases and J dropped 5 bases, with 7 bases sitting between them. Per germline, CDR1 SEHNR and CDR2 FQNEAQ (reference sequence). The CDR3 loop spans 12 amino acids. The CDR3 sequence: CASSFTGTEAFF. The CDR3, as DNA: TGTGCCAGCAGCTTCACAGGGACTGAAGCTTTCTTT.

CDR3 DNA: TGCAGCCTCAGGGACATGAACACTGAAGCTTTCTTT. Residues: CSLRDMNTEAFF. J is TRBJ1-1 and V is TRBV29-1; D perhaps matches TRBD1 (6 bases). Germline values: CDR1 SQVTM, CDR2 ANQGSEA. This CDR3 contains 12 residues. V dropped 8 bases and J dropped 0 bases, with 10 bases sitting between them. Based on the CDR3 plus reference TRBV29-1 and TRBJ1-1, the full variable domain is SAVISQKPSRDICQRGTSLTIQCQVDSQVTMMFWYRQQPGQSLTLIATANQGSEATYESGFVIDKFPISRPNLTFSTLTVSNMSPEDSSIYLCSLRDMNTEAFFGQGTRLTVV.

The chain is built from TRBV19 and TRBJ2-7; 9 nucleotides align to TRBD1. The ends lost 3 bases at V and 4 bases at J; junction bases unmatched: 4. The CDR3 length is 14 residues. CDR1 and CDR2 from the germline V gene are LNHDA and SQIVND (reference sequence). The CDR3 DNA follows: TGTGCCAGTAGTATGGGACAGGGTGTTTACGAGCAGTACTTC. Amino acid sequence: CASSMGQGVYEQYF.

The genes are TRBV18 and TRBJ2-1, with 8 bases fitting TRBD2. The CDR3 has 14 residues. Germline trimming cut 5 bases from V and 0 bases from J; bases unmatched to any gene: 0. Per germline, CDR1 KGHSH and CDR2 LQKENI. For the CDR3, the DNA is TGTGCCAGCTCAACTAGCGGCTCCTACAATGAGCAGTTCTTC. Protein sequence: CASSTSGSYNEQFF.

The chain links TRBV18 to TRBJ1-2; the match to TRBD1 covers 7 bases. J was trimmed by 6 bases and V by 3 bases; bases with no gene match: 7. The CDR3 length is 14 residues. Germline loops: CDR1 KGHSH, CDR2 LQKENI. The CDR3 DNA reads TGTGCCAGCTCACCTGCAGGGGGTTTGGATGGCTACACCTTC. Translated: CASSPAGGLDGYTF.

The chain combines TRBV9 with TRBJ2-5, with a possible D match to TRBD1 (6 bases). The V gene lost 0 bases and the J gene lost 4 bases, with 7 bases spanning the gap. CDR3 length: 13 residues. Germline V gene lookup returns CDR1 SGDLS and CDR2 YYNGEE. Written as DNA, the CDR3 is TGTGCCAGCAGCGTAGGAGGGGGAGAGACCCAGTACTTC. Translating gives CASSVGGGETQYF.

The chain employs TRBV5-1 and TRBJ2-5, with 10 positions matching TRBD1. Germline CDR1 reads SGHRS; CDR2 reads YFSETQ. The CDR3 runs to 17 residues. J lost 4 bases, V lost 0 bases, and 9 bases had no gene match. For the CDR3, the DNA is TGCGCCAGCAGCTTGGGGAGGACAGGGGGTATCGGAGAGACCCAGTACTTC. Its protein product is CASSLGRTGGIGETQYF.

The rearrangement links TRBV5-1 to TRBJ2-1; 7 nucleotides match TRBD1. With 3 bases clipped from V and 3 bases from J, the junction kept 15 bases outside the gene matches. Germline V gene data show CDR1 as SGHRS and CDR2 as YFSETQ. This CDR3 comprises 18 residues. CDR3 region: CASSSPQNQDRYYNEQFF. The CDR3 DNA is TGCGCCAGCAGCTCGCCGCAGAACCAGGACAGGTACTACAATGAGCAGTTCTTC.

The chain couples TRBV5-1 to TRBJ2-3; 11 nucleotides match TRBD2. V lost 4 bases, J lost 4 bases, and 5 bases stayed unmatched. CDR1 and CDR2 from the germline V gene are SGHRS and YFSETQ. The CDR3 has 15 amino acids. CDR3 sequence (DNA): TGCGCCAGCAGCGTTAGCGGGAGGGCCCCAGATACGCAGTATTTT. Its protein is CASSVSGRAPDTQYF.

The chain combines TRBV5-1 with TRBJ2-6; D is unresolved. Germline V gives CDR1 SGHRS, CDR2 YFSETQ. CDR3 length: 16 residues. V lost 0 bases to trimming and J lost 0 bases, with 7 bases between them. CDR3 DNA sequence: TGCGCCAGCAGCTTGGAACTATTCTCTGGGGCCAACGTCCTGACTTTC. It specifies CASSLELFSGANVLTF.

This clone was detected a few times. This sequence joins TRBV21-1 and TRBJ1-1. TRBV21-1 constitutes a pseudogene. CDR3 length: 15 residues. CDR3: CASSNGGLNSTEAFF. CDR3 in DNA: TGTGCCAGCAGCAATGGGGGACTCAATTCCACTGAAGCTTTCTTT.

This chain uses TRBV3-1 (or the pseudogene TRBV3-2) with TRBJ2-7; TRBD2 is a possible D gene (6 bases). There are 17 residues in the CDR3. From germline, CDR1 is LGHDT and CDR2 YNNKEL (reference sequence). Trimming removed 2 bases at V and 1 base at J, with 18 bases between. The CDR3 nucleotides read TGTGCCAGCAGCCAAACCCACTCCGGGACTTTGTCCTACGAGCAGTACTTC. Encoded protein: CASSQTHSGTLSYEQYF.

This clone was observed once. This sequence joins TRBV28 and TRBJ2-1, with D perhaps TRBD1 (5 bases). This CDR3 spans 16 amino acids. Germline CDR1 reads MDHEN; CDR2 reads SYDVKM. V gave up 0 bases and J gave up 3 bases, with 12 bases separating them. Written as DNA, the CDR3 is TGTGCCAGCAGTTTATGGGACACGAGAGACTACAATGAGCAGTTCTTC. Its protein is CASSLWDTRDYNEQFF.

The gene calls are TRBV6-5 and TRBJ1-6; D is unresolved. Germline V gene sequence: CDR1 MNHEY, CDR2 SVGAGI. V was pared by 2 bases and J by 10 bases, with 12 bases between. The CDR3 totals 14 residues. The CDR3: CASSYEGGNSPLHF. CDR3 in DNA: TGTGCCAGCAGTTACGAGGGAGGTAACTCACCCCTCCACTTT.

The chain is built from TRBV2 and TRBJ1-1; D call uncertain. V lost 0 bases, J lost 1 base, and 9 bases lay in between. CDR3 length equals 15 residues. Germline V gene data show CDR1 as SNHLY and CDR2 as FYNNEI. In nucleotides, the CDR3 is TGTGCCAGCAGTGAAGCACAACAGCCGAACACTGAAGCTTTCTTT. Protein sequence: CASSEAQQPNTEAFF.

The genes are TRBV2 and TRBJ1-5, with a weak D call TRBD1 (6 bases). CDR1 is SNHLY, CDR2 FYNNEI, per germline. V shed 7 bases and J shed 2 bases, with 12 bases lying between them. The CDR3 is made up of 14 amino acids. Written as DNA, the CDR3 is TGTGCCAGCAAACAGGGTGAAGGCAATCAGCCCCAGCATTTT. Translation: CASKQGEGNQPQHF.

The chain employs TRBV18 and TRBJ2-3, with unresolved D. Germline CDR1 is KGHSH and CDR2 is LQKENI. Trimming left V 1 base short and J 3 bases short, with 8 bases between. The CDR3 loop spans 14 amino acids. The CDR3 reads CASSPLTTTDTQYF. The CDR3 DNA reads TGTGCCAGCTCACCACTGACAACGACAGATACGCAGTATTTT.

V is TRBV29-1 and J is TRBJ1-3, with a tentative D call TRBD1 (6 bases). CDR3 length: 14 residues. Germline V gives CDR1 SQVTM, CDR2 ANQGSEA. The V end was cut by 6 bases, the J end by 0 bases, with 12 bases between. CDR3 loop: CSVETGFSGNTIYF. The CDR3 DNA sequence: TGCAGCGTCGAAACAGGGTTCTCTGGAAACACCATATATTTT.

The CDR3 DNA is TGTGCCAGCATCGGGATCATCTCCTACGAGCAGTACTTC. Its translation is CASIGIISYEQYF. J is TRBJ2-7 and V is TRBV6-5; weak D call: TRBD2 (5 bases). In germline, CDR1 is MNHEY, CDR2 SVGAGI. The CDR3 has 13 residues. Trimming stripped 7 bases from V and 0 bases from J, with 10 bases between.

The CDR3 loop reads CASSSRTTTYEQYF. The CDR3 DNA reads as TGTGCCAGCAGCTCAAGGACAACGACCTACGAGCAGTACTTC. The chain carries TRBV7-8 and TRBJ2-7; perhaps TRBD1 as D (5 bases). Per germline, CDR1 SGHVS and CDR2 FQNEAQ. The CDR3 is 14 amino acids. V was trimmed by 4 bases and J by 2 bases, leaving 12 bases between them.